Presented here are 30 T cell receptor beta chains from one specimen sequenced in a study of T cell responses to AZD1222 COVID-19 vaccine. Using immunoSEQ multiplex PCR, the repertoire was profiled, and TCRdb retains in-frame clones only, with some absent. The sample lists about 94,000 clones; about 88% were seen once. The sample here was peripheral blood, taken on day 0 of AZD1222 vaccination. Receptor source: an adult in good health.

CDR3 DNA: TGTGCCAGCAGCCTACAGGGGGCTAGCAATCAGCCCCAGCATTTT. Protein product: CASSLQGASNQPQHF. The rearrangement links TRBV7-2 to TRBJ1-5; 9 bases agree with TRBD1. V dropped 5 bases and J dropped 0; count of bases not matched to a gene: 2. Germline-derived CDR1 and CDR2 are SGHTA and FQGNSA. The length of the CDR3 is 15 residues.

This chain connects TRBV4-1 to TRBJ1-1, with D possibly TRBD1 on 5 matching bases. Germline V gives CDR1 MGHRA, CDR2 YSYEKL. The CDR3 has 15 residues. The germline V and J ends were trimmed by 0 bases and 2 bases, with 10 bases remaining between them. The CDR3 nucleotides read TGCGCCAGCAGCCAAGATACGAGGGGTAACACTGAAGCTTTCTTT. It encodes CASSQDTRGNTEAFF.

The V and J genes are TRBV4-2 and TRBJ2-5; a weak D match, TRBD2 (6 bases). The germline V gene has CDR1 LGHNA and CDR2 YNFKEQ. Trimming pared 2 bases from V and 5 bases from J, leaving 15 bases between. The CDR3 has 15 amino acids. The CDR3 is CASSQNLGGSETQYF. Here the CDR3 DNA reads TGTGCCAGCAGCCAAAACCTGGGGGGTAGCGAGACCCAGTACTTC.

V is TRBV6-2 or TRBV6-3 and J is TRBJ1-2; unclear D gene. Germline loops: CDR1 MNHEY, CDR2 SVGEGT. V was pared by 5 bases and J by 4 bases, with 8 bases between. CDR3 length equals 12 residues. CDR3 sequence (DNA): TGTGCCAGCAGTCCCTCCTCCTATGGCTACACCTTC. It yields the protein CASSPSSYGYTF.

This chain connects TRBV24-1 to TRBJ2-7; D is tentatively TRBD1 or TRBD2 (5 bases each). The V end lost 5 bases, the J end lost 1 base, and 14 bases lay between the germline ends. CDR1 is KGHDR, CDR2 SFDVKD, per germline. The CDR3 runs to 15 residues. CDR3 protein: CATSARVGRSYEQYF. The CDR3 coding sequence is TGTGCCACCAGTGCCAGAGTGGGACGATCCTACGAGCAGTACTTC.

V usage is TRBV3-1 (or the pseudogene TRBV3-2) and J usage is TRBJ1-5; D is perhaps TRBD1 (6 bases). The CDR3 has 15 amino acids. Germline loops: CDR1 LGHDT, CDR2 YNNKEL (reference sequence). Trimming shortened V by 0 bases and J by 4 bases, and 10 bases separated the two germline ends. Here the CDR3 DNA reads TGTGCCAGCAGCCAAGATCGGGGGCCGAATCAGCCCCAGCATTTT. Protein product: CASSQDRGPNQPQHF.

The rearrangement links TRBV7-8 to TRBJ1-6, with TRBD1 matching 11 bases. V lost 4 bases and J lost 8; bases outside the gene matches: 4. The CDR3 covers 15 residues. Germline loops: CDR1 SGHVS, CDR2 FQNEAQ. The CDR3 loop reads CASSSLDRGHSPLHF. CDR3 DNA: TGTGCCAGCAGCTCGTTGGACAGGGGGCATTCACCCCTCCACTTT.

CDR3 nucleotide sequence: TGTGCCTGGAGTGTGCCACCTGCCTACGAGCAGTACTTC. This encodes CAWSVPPAYEQYF. This chain joins TRBV30 and TRBJ2-7; D unresolved. With 0 bases removed from V and 2 bases from J, the gap between germline ends came to 8 bases. This CDR3 has 13 amino acids. CDR1 is GTSNPN, CDR2 SVGIG, per germline (reference sequence).

CDR3: CAWSPGAGGLGTQYF. The DNA for the CDR3 is TGTGCCTGGAGTCCCGGCGCAGGGGGATTGGGTACGCAGTATTTT. The chain is built from TRBV30 and TRBJ2-3; 7 bases fit TRBD1. Germline V gene data show CDR1 as GTSNPN and CDR2 as SVGIG (reference sequence). V was pared by 2 bases and J by 8 bases, with 13 bases of the junction left unmatched. The CDR3 sequence is 15 residues long.

Here the CDR3 reads CASSWGVPGNTIYF. The CDR3 bases are TGTGCCAGCAGCTGGGGGGTTCCTGGAAACACCATATATTTT. The genes are TRBV5-4 and TRBJ1-3; the D gene is possibly TRBD1 (5 bases). This CDR3 is 14 amino acids long. From germline, CDR1 is SGHNT and CDR2 YYREEE (reference sequence). Trimming removed 3 bases from V and 2 bases from J, with 9 bases in between.

The gene calls are TRBV7-2 and TRBJ1-2; 9 bases are shared with TRBD1. Germline CDR1 and CDR2: SGHTA and FQGNSA. This CDR3 spans 17 amino acids. Unmatched junction bases numbered 10, after V lost 1 base and J lost 4 bases. CDR3 residues: CASSLVGTGLRGYGYTF. In DNA form, the CDR3 reads TGTGCCAGCAGCTTAGTAGGGACAGGGCTACGGGGCTATGGCTACACCTTC.

The rearrangement uses TRBV4-2 and TRBJ2-2, with 9 bases aligning to TRBD1. Germline CDR1 and CDR2: LGHNA and YNFKEQ. Trimming cost V 6 bases and J 5 bases; bases outside gene matches: 1. The CDR3 totals 13 residues. Here the CDR3 reads CASRDRGTGELFF. The CDR3 DNA is TGTGCCAGCAGAGACAGGGGGACCGGGGAGCTGTTTTTT.

This chain joins TRBV9 and TRBJ1-3; 7 nucleotides agree with TRBD1. This CDR3 contains 14 residues. With V trimmed by 4 bases and J by 4 bases, 5 bases remained unmatched. Germline assignment: CDR1 SGDLS and CDR2 YYNGEE. The CDR3, as DNA: TGTGCCAGCAGCTCAGGGGGAGGAGGAAACACCATATATTTT. Protein sequence: CASSSGGGGNTIYF.

The J gene is TRBJ2-5, the V gene TRBV6-1, with no clear D. The CDR3 covers 13 residues. Trimming removed 2 bases from V and 2 bases from J, with 6 bases in between. Looked up from germline, CDR1 is MNHNS and CDR2 is SASEGT. This CDR3 is CASSELGQETQYF. In DNA, the CDR3 is TGTGCCAGCAGTGAACTTGGACAAGAGACCCAGTACTTC.

V is TRBV7-9 and J is TRBJ2-3; D unresolved. The CDR3 covers 11 residues. Trimming shortened V by 5 bases and J by 3 bases, and 3 bases separated the two germline ends. CDR1 SEHNR and CDR2 FQNEAQ come from the germline V gene (reference sequence). CDR3 residues: CASSLTDTQYF. The CDR3 nucleotides are TGTGCCAGCAGCCTGACAGATACGCAGTATTTT.

The chain employs TRBV2 and TRBJ2-3, with 8 bases that match TRBD2. The germline V gene has CDR1 SNHLY and CDR2 FYNNEI. V trimming: 3 bases; J trimming: 1 base; junction bases outside the gene matches: 3. The CDR3 is made up of 15 amino acids. Here the CDR3 DNA reads TGTGCCAGCAGTGATGAGACTAGCGGCACAGATACGCAGTATTTT. Amino acids: CASSDETSGTDTQYF.

The chain carries TRBV7-3 and TRBJ1-1, with a weak D call TRBD1 (6 bases). CDR3 length: 17 amino acids. Germline CDR1 and CDR2: SGHTA and FQGTGA. V gave up 2 bases and J gave up 3 bases, with 19 bases separating them. The CDR3 bases are TGTGCCAGCAGCTTAGCAGGGGAGGGTTTTGGGGACACTGAAGCTTTCTTT. Translated, it gives CASSLAGEGFGDTEAFF.

The chain is built from TRBV7-7 and TRBJ2-1; 13 nucleotides match TRBD2. Germline V lookup: CDR1 SSHAT, CDR2 FNYEAQ (reference sequence). The CDR3 consists of 16 residues. Trimming cost V 4 bases and J 2 bases; bases outside gene matches: 2. CDR3 protein: CASSSTSGGAYNEQFF. CDR3 in DNA: TGTGCCAGCAGCTCCACTAGCGGGGGGGCCTACAATGAGCAGTTCTTC. Using reference TRBV7-7 and TRBJ2-1 for the parts outside the CDR3, the full variable domain is GAGVSQSPRYKVTKRGQDVTLRCDPISSHATLYWYQQALGQGPEFLTYFNYEAQPDKSGLPSDRFSAERPEGSISTLTIQRTEQRDSAMYRCASSSTSGGAYNEQFFGPGTRLTVL.

The chain links TRBV5-4 to TRBJ2-1; D not certain. Germline CDR1 SGHNT, CDR2 YYREEE (reference sequence). The CDR3 totals 15 residues. Trimming stripped 0 bases from V and 6 bases from J, with 13 bases between. The CDR3, as DNA: TGTGCCAGCAGCTTGGGGGTCGGGTCCCGCAATGAGCAGTTCTTC. This encodes CASSLGVGSRNEQFF.

J is TRBJ2-1 and V is TRBV30, with D possibly matching TRBD1 (5 bases). Germline V gene lookup returns CDR1 GTSNPN and CDR2 SVGIG (reference sequence). V lost 4 bases to trimming and J lost 9 bases, with 13 bases between them. The CDR3 extends over 12 amino acids. CDR3 sequence: CAWTATVVEQFF. The CDR3 region has the DNA TGTGCCTGGACCGCGACAGTCGTTGAGCAGTTCTTC.

The chain uses TRBV2 and TRBJ1-2; D gene unclear. This CDR3 spans 12 amino acids. CDR1 is SNHLY and CDR2 is FYNNEI in the germline V gene. Between the trimmed V and J ends, which lost 1 base and 8 bases, there was a span of 8 bases. The CDR3 is CASSEGGFGYTF. The DNA of the CDR3 is TGTGCCAGCAGTGAAGGTGGTTTCGGCTACACCTTC. The complete variable domain, with remaining parts taken from reference TRBV2 and TRBJ1-2, reads EPEVTQTPSHQVTQMGQEVILRCVPISNHLYFYWYRQILGQKVEFLVSFYNNEISEKSEIFDDQFSVERPDGSNFTLKIRSTKLEDSAMYFCASSEGGFGYTFGSGTRLTVV.

V gene TRBV7-2 combines with J gene TRBJ2-2; the D gene is possibly TRBD2 (7 bases). In germline, CDR1 is SGHTA, CDR2 FQGNSA. V lost 1 base to trimming and J lost 5 bases, with 11 bases between them. The CDR3 totals 15 residues. CDR3: CASSLVGGATGELFF. In DNA form, the CDR3 reads TGTGCCAGCAGCTTAGTTGGGGGGGCAACCGGGGAGCTGTTTTTT.

The V call is TRBV19, the J call TRBJ1-1; a weak D match, TRBD1 (6 bases). Germline assignment: CDR1 LNHDA and CDR2 SQIVND (reference sequence). The CDR3 totals 14 residues. The V end lost 2 bases, the J end lost 4 bases, and 11 bases lay between the germline ends. CDR3 sequence reads: CASSINREGTEAFF. The CDR3 bases are TGTGCCAGTAGTATAAACAGGGAGGGCACTGAAGCTTTCTTT. The whole variable domain, filled in from reference TRBV19 and TRBJ1-1, reads DGGITQSPKYLFRKEGQNVTLSCEQNLNHDAMYWYRQDPGQGLRLIYYSQIVNDFQKGDIAEGYSVSREKKESFPLTVTSAQKNPTAFYLCASSINREGTEAFFGQGTRLTVV.

CDR3: CSASTGTASNQPQHF. DNA for the CDR3: TGCAGTGCTAGTACGGGTACTGCGAGCAATCAGCCCCAGCATTTT. The V and J genes are TRBV20-1 and TRBJ1-5, with D unresolved. This CDR3 has 15 amino acids. Per germline, CDR1 DFQATT and CDR2 SNEGSKA (reference sequence). The germline V and J ends were trimmed by 3 bases and 1 base, with 13 bases remaining between them.

V gene TRBV24-1 combines with J gene TRBJ2-1, with unresolved D. The CDR3 sequence is 12 residues long. CDR1 and CDR2 (germline): KGHDR, SFDVKD. V dropped 4 bases and J dropped 9 bases, with 9 bases sitting between them. The CDR3 nucleotides read TGTGCCACCAGTGAGAAGGCTGGTGAGCAGTTCTTC. It yields the protein CATSEKAGEQFF.

The chain uses TRBV30 and TRBJ1-2; 12 positions agree with TRBD1. This CDR3 contains 13 residues. In germline, CDR1 is GTSNPN, CDR2 SVGIG (reference sequence). V lost 6 bases and J lost 8; bases outside the gene matches: 7. In nucleotides, the CDR3 is TGTGCCTGCCGGGGACAGGGGGCGAGAGGCTACACCTTC. Its protein product is CACRGQGARGYTF.

The J gene is TRBJ1-4, the V gene TRBV18; a possible D gene is TRBD1 (6 bases). V lost 3 bases, J lost 9 bases, and 14 bases lay in between. Germline V gene data show CDR1 as KGHSH and CDR2 as LQKENI. The CDR3 covers 14 residues. CDR3 nucleotides: TGTGCCAGCTCACCGTCGGACAGAGCGCAAAAACTGTTTTTT. This encodes CASSPSDRAQKLFF.

V usage is TRBV7-2 and J usage is TRBJ2-2, with a possible D match to TRBD1 (7 bases). CDR3 length: 17 residues. CDR1 SGHTA and CDR2 FQGNSA come from the germline V gene. V was shortened by 1 base and J by 2 bases, with 14 bases between the two germline ends. The CDR3 region is CASSLGRQGGNTGELFF. Here the CDR3 DNA reads TGTGCCAGCAGCTTAGGTCGGCAGGGGGGAAACACCGGGGAGCTGTTTTTT.

The genes are TRBV3-1 (or the pseudogene TRBV3-2) and TRBJ2-6, with 15 bases lining up with TRBD2. The CDR3 is made up of 19 amino acids. V gave up 7 bases and J gave up 3 bases; unmatched junction bases: 10. The germline V gene has CDR1 LGHDT and CDR2 YNNKEL (reference sequence). This chain's CDR3 is CASKGFGLAGGRGANVLTF. The CDR3 DNA follows: TGTGCCAGCAAGGGATTTGGACTAGCGGGGGGGCGTGGGGCCAACGTCCTGACTTTC.

This chain links TRBV7-8 with TRBJ1-1; TRBD1 aligns across 7 bases. V was pared by 0 bases and J by 5 bases, with 6 bases of the junction left unmatched. The CDR3 loop spans 15 amino acids. The germline V gene has CDR1 SGHVS and CDR2 FQNEAQ. CDR3 nucleotide sequence: TGTGCCAGCAGCTTAGCTATACAGGGGTGGACTGAAGCTTTCTTT. Translated: CASSLAIQGWTEAFF.